This record covers a single T cell receptor (beta chain). Its matching antigen is unknown. A read error may account for a junction end that differs from germline. This entry belongs to a study of beta chain features in type 1 diabetes. Notes on the study in general: Overrepresentation of cells with high TCR expression could result from cDNA sequencing.

The whole isolated RNA underwent reverse transcription, so sequencing captured expressed TCRB transcripts. TCRdb keeps only in-frame clones here, not all; method: immunoSEQ multiplex PCR. The sample carries roughly 170,000 clones, 13% recorded once. The germline gives CDR1 MNHNY, CDR2 SVGAGI (reference sequence). The CDR3 is 13 residues long. This sequence was found in a woman aged 18-29 years in good health. Sequences were obtained from central memory CD4+ T cells from blood. This sequence joins TRBV6-6 and TRBJ2-5; D may be TRBD2 (6 bases). CDR3 in amino acids: CAGGIVPQKTQYF. CDR3 in DNA: TGTGCCGGGGGGATAGTTCCCCAAAAGACCCAGTACTTC.